The rows below give T cell receptor beta chains drawn from one sample of a study of T cell responses to AZD1222 COVID-19 vaccine. Generated by immunoSEQ multiplex PCR, the TCRdb table keeps only in-frame clones and is missing some. The sample lists more than 95,000 clones, about 90% occurring once. The sequencing here drew on peripheral blood, taken on day 0 of AZD1222 vaccination. These receptors were collected from an adult in good health. Each CDR3 is given with its conserved first and last residue. The D gene is left open where the match is weak. The size entry is marked missing in some rows and otherwise reads once, few, many or a size class.

D	V	J	size	CDR3	DNA
.	TRBV18	TRBJ1-1	.	CASSPPRRGGMNTEAFF	TGTGCCAGCTCACCGCCGCGCCGGGGGGGGATGAACACTGAAGCTTTCTTT
TRBD1	TRBV27	TRBJ1-2	few	CASSAMGQIGYTF	TGTGCCAGCAGTGCAATGGGACAGATTGGCTACACCTTC
.	TRBV6-5	TRBJ1-2	.	CASSPGHGYTF	TGTGCCAGCAGCCCGGGTCATGGCTACACCTTC
.	TRBV11-3	TRBJ2-3	.	CASSLGGSTDTQYF	TGTGCCAGCAGCTTAGGGGGGTCCACAGATACGCAGTATTTT
TRBD2	TRBV19	TRBJ2-7	.	CASSNPGTSGIFSYEQYF	TGTGCCAGTAGCAACCCGGGGACTAGCGGGATTTTCTCCTACGAGCAGTACTTC
.	TRBV3-1/TRBV3-2	TRBJ2-7	.	CASSQLSPYEQYF	TGTGCCAGCAGCCAGCTAAGTCCCTACGAGCAGTACTTC
.	TRBV3-1/TRBV3-2	TRBJ2-3	.	CASSQVVDTQYF	TGTGCCAGCAGCCAAGTCGTGGATACGCAGTATTTT
.	TRBV30	TRBJ2-5	.	CAWSVRGTGETQYF	TGTGCCTGGAGTGTACGTGGGACGGGAGAGACCCAGTACTTC
.	TRBV29-1	TRBJ1-1	.	CTGKGSTEAFF	TGCACCGGTAAGGGGTCCACTGAAGCTTTCTTT
.	TRBV24-1	TRBJ2-3	.	CATSDLGIEGADTQYF	TGTGCCACCAGTGATTTGGGAATCGAGGGCGCAGATACGCAGTATTTT
.	TRBV19	TRBJ1-5	.	CASRTRDYNQPQHF	TGTGCCAGTAGGACCCGGGACTACAATCAGCCCCAGCATTTT
.	TRBV13	TRBJ2-6	.	CASSSLVSGANVLTF	TGTGCCAGCAGCTCCCTTGTCTCTGGGGCCAACGTCCTGACTTTC
.	TRBV5-4	TRBJ1-2	.	CASSAFEVRVVYTF	TGTGCCAGCAGCGCATTCGAGGTCAGGGTAGTCTACACCTTC
.	TRBV21-1	TRBJ1-2	.	CASSKVYRVAFYGYTF	TGTGCCAGCAGCAAAGTCTACAGGGTAGCTTTTTATGGCTACACCTTC
.	TRBV7-9	TRBJ2-1	.	CASSRDLSYNEQFF	TGTGCCAGCAGCCGGGACCTATCCTACAATGAGCAGTTCTTC
.	TRBV7-8	TRBJ2-5	.	CASSQGLGEKYF	TGTGCCAGCAGCCAGGGTCTAGGAGAGAAGTACTTC
.	TRBV28	TRBJ2-7	.	CASSFGSSYEQYF	TGTGCCAGCAGTTTTGGGAGTTCCTACGAGCAGTACTTC
.	TRBV18	TRBJ1-2	.	CASSQGYGYTF	TGTGCCAGCTCTCAGGGGTATGGCTACACCTTC
TRBD2	TRBV5-1	TRBJ2-2	once	CASSPGTSGKITGELFF	TGCGCCAGCAGCCCCGGGACTAGCGGCAAGATCACCGGGGAGCTGTTTTTT
TRBD2	TRBV14	TRBJ2-2	.	CASSQDSGRATGELFF	TGTGCCAGCAGCCAAGATTCCGGGAGGGCCACCGGGGAGCTGTTTTTT
TRBD1	TRBV5-4	TRBJ2-1	.	CASSFGTGSYNEQFF	TGTGCCAGCAGCTTCGGGACAGGGTCCTACAATGAGCAGTTCTTC
TRBD1	TRBV6-1	TRBJ2-4	.	CASSEKGQGRRYF	TGTGCCAGCAGTGAAAAGGGACAGGGTCGACGGTACTTC
.	TRBV6-6	TRBJ2-7	once	CASSYQGGAYEQYF	TGTGCCAGCAGTTACCAGGGAGGTGCCTACGAGCAGTACTTC
TRBD2	TRBV9	TRBJ2-2	once	CASSVGLAGFTGELFF	TGTGCCAGCAGCGTGGGACTAGCGGGATTCACCGGGGAGCTGTTTTTT
.	TRBV27	TRBJ1-2	.	CASSWEGNYGYTF	TGTGCCAGCAGTTGGGAAGGGAACTATGGCTACACCTTC
TRBD1	TRBV30	TRBJ2-7	.	CAWAAESGQASLEQYF	TGTGCCTGGGCAGCCGAATCGGGACAGGCTTCCCTCGAGCAGTACTTC
TRBD1	TRBV12-3/TRBV12-4	TRBJ2-1	once	CASSRGQNEQFF	TGTGCCAGCAGCCGGGGACAGAATGAGCAGTTCTTC
.	TRBV6-2/TRBV6-3	TRBJ1-2	.	CASSFWGARGYTF	TGTGCCAGCAGTTTCTGGGGGGCGAGGGGCTACACCTTC
.	TRBV11-1	TRBJ1-1	.	CASSLFQGTNTEAFF	TGTGCCAGCAGCTTATTTCAGGGGACGAACACTGAAGCTTTCTTT
TRBD1	TRBV7-9	TRBJ1-1	once	CASSPKGQVGGTEAFF	TGTGCCAGCAGCCCCAAAGGACAGGTCGGTGGAACTGAAGCTTTCTTT
TRBD2	TRBV15	TRBJ2-1	.	CATSREIVTSGVNEQFF	TGTGCCACCAGCAGAGAGATTGTTACTAGCGGGGTGAATGAGCAGTTCTTC
TRBD2	TRBV7-8	TRBJ2-5	.	CASSSHPREDYEETQYF	TGTGCCAGCAGCTCCCATCCGCGGGAGGACTACGAAGAGACCCAGTACTTC
.	TRBV18	TRBJ1-4	.	CASSETRAGLNEKLFF	TGTGCCAGCTCAGAGACCCGGGCAGGCCTTAATGAAAAACTGTTTTTT
.	TRBV5-4	TRBJ2-1	.	CASSFTGDRYNEQFF	TGTGCCAGCAGCTTTACGGGAGACCGTTACAATGAGCAGTTCTTC
.	TRBV12-3/TRBV12-4	TRBJ1-1	.	CASSFIHTEAFF	TGTGCCAGCAGTTTTATTCACACTGAAGCTTTCTTT
TRBD1	TRBV19	TRBJ1-2	.	CASTPSTGSWGYTF	TGTGCCAGTACCCCGTCGACAGGGAGTTGGGGCTACACCTTC
.	TRBV11-1	TRBJ2-1	.	CASSLGVHNEQFF	TGTGCCAGCAGCTTAGGAGTTCACAATGAGCAGTTCTTC
.	TRBV6-5	TRBJ1-1	.	CASSYRPNTEAFF	TGTGCCAGCAGTTACAGGCCGAACACTGAAGCTTTCTTT
TRBD2	TRBV18	TRBJ2-2	once	CASSPVAGFRGELFF	TGTGCCAGCTCACCGGTAGCGGGATTCCGTGGGGAGCTGTTTTTT
.	TRBV19	TRBJ2-4	.	CASRVRGATKNIQYF	TGTGCCAGTAGAGTAAGGGGGGCGACCAAAAACATTCAGTACTTC
.	TRBV19	TRBJ1-2	.	CASSRQSYYGYTF	TGTGCCAGTAGTCGACAGTCCTACTATGGCTACACCTTC
.	TRBV6-5	TRBJ2-4	.	CASKGGLAKNIQYF	TGTGCCAGCAAAGGGGGATTAGCCAAAAACATTCAGTACTTC
TRBD1	TRBV5-5	TRBJ1-5	.	CASTPGGTGTHQPQHF	TGTGCCAGCACCCCTGGGGGGACAGGGACCCATCAGCCCCAGCATTTT
.	TRBV28	TRBJ2-7	.	CASSLGQGGEQYF	TGTGCCAGCAGTTTAGGGCAGGGTGGGGAGCAGTACTTC
TRBD2	TRBV3-1/TRBV3-2	TRBJ2-1	.	CASSPRTRNEQFF	TGTGCCAGCAGCCCCCGGACTAGGAATGAGCAGTTCTTC